This T cell receptor (beta chain) was profiled in a study of blood T cell repertoires in COVID-19 (TCRdb year 2020). Background on the whole study: The collaborator samples originated in the United States, Italy and Spain and spanned the acute and convalescent phases of COVID-19. The prospective study material was composed of cDNA or gDNA derived from T cells, B-cell-depleted T cells, or PBMCs. Subjects who had been exposed to COVID-19, were actively infected with it, or had recovered from it provided the deeply sampled blood TCRbeta repertoires that made up the dataset. The repertoires were made available in a free public database intended to serve as a resource for research on the immune response to SARS-CoV-2. Samples were obtained from the ongoing ImmuneRACE study (first 160 participants) and from some 1,200 subjects provided by 6 global collaborators. The sample metadata nearly always contained a de-identified subject ID, COVID-19 status, age in years and sex. HLA class I and class II types, where available, came from metadata supplied by the sample provider rather than from assay-based typing. Broader findings and caveats from the paper: Clinical and demographic metadata were provided uncurated, with the amount varying by source and participant.

The CDR3 goes from the cysteine to the phenylalanine over 15 residues. Here the CDR3 DNA is all that survives: 45 bases in frame from base 1. Trimmed from V: 4 bases; trimmed from J: 4 bases; junction bases lacking a gene match: 8. In the germline V gene, CDR1 corresponds to SGDLS and CDR2 to YYNGEE. About this clone itself: What this receptor recognizes is not known. Base-call qualities are not available, and no considerably larger clone is one nucleotide away.

A second Seattle source provided samples from volunteer blood donors who had recovered from COVID-19. The collaborating institutions used their own protocols to collect whole blood in K2EDTA tubes. For TCRbeta analysis, collaborators shipped samples in one of three forms: frozen whole blood, isolated PBMCs, or DNA extracted from either of those sample types. The immunoSEQ Assay, a bias-controlled multiplex PCR, was used to amplify TCRbeta CDR3 regions from genomic DNA. In the original analysis: The number of nucleated cells in each sample was estimated by amplification of reference gene primers within the assay. To quantify the absolute abundance of each unique TCRbeta CDR3 rearrangement, sequence reads were collapsed and filtered. For each sample, productive Simpson clonality was calculated by taking the square root of Simpson's diversity index across productive rearrangements. Here the immuneACCESS table is served through TCRdb, limited to in-frame sequences with V and J called. Missing clones are a known gap in these copies; in checked studies unresolved V genes cover under half, and the rest lacks a known reason. Clone size and V and J calls were adopted from that table, with D and trimming inferred from the DNA. The sample includes fewer than 300,000 clones, with about 87% observed a single time. Less than 1.6% of the sample is held by the ten biggest clonotypes.

The sample consisted of peripheral blood. The chain is made from TRBV9 and TRBJ1-5; 7 middle bases align to TRBD1. The clonotype was recovered from a woman between 40 and 50 years old who had recovered from COVID-19. The sequence in DNA is TGTGCCAGCAGCTTCCGGGACAGCCTAAATCAGCCCCAGCATTTT. It translates to CASSFRDSLNQPQHF.